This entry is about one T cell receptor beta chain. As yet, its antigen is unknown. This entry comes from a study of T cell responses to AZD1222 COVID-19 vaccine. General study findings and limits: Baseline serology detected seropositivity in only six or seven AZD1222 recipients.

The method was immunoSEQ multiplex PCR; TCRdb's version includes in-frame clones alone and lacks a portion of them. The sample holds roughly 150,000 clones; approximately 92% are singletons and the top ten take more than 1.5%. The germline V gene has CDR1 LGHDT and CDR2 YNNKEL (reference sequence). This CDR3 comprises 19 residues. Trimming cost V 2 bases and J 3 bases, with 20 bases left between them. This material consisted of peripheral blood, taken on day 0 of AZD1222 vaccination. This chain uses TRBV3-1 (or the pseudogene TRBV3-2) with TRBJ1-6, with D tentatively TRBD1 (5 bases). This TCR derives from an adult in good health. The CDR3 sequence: CASSQRGESLRGYNSPLHF. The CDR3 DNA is TGTGCCAGCAGCCAAAGAGGGGAGAGTCTAAGGGGCTATAATTCACCCCTCCACTTT.